The 10 T cell receptor beta chains below all came from one sample that was sequenced in a study of blood T cell repertoires in COVID-19. Assay: immunoSEQ multiplex PCR; the TCRdb copy retains only in-frame clones and omits some. The sample has around 260,000 clones, 88% seen once. The source material was peripheral blood. The receptors originated from a woman aged 65 to 85 with COVID-19, enrolled during active disease.

This clone occurred a few times. The chain links TRBV27 to TRBJ2-2; possibly TRBD2 for D (5 bases). Per the germline V gene, CDR1 is MNHEY and CDR2 is SMNVEV (reference sequence). The CDR3 contains 14 residues. V was clipped by 10 bases and J by 0 bases, with 12 bases between them. CDR3 nucleotide sequence: TGTGCCACCAAGGCGGGCGCGAACACCGGGGAGCTGTTTTTT. Translation: CATKAGANTGELFF.

The chain uses TRBV20-1 and TRBJ2-7; possibly TRBD2 for D (6 bases). Germline loops: CDR1 DFQATT, CDR2 SNEGSKA (reference sequence). The CDR3 totals 14 residues. Trimming left V 3 bases short and J 0 bases short, with 12 bases between. CDR3 region: CSASQLADSYEQYF. As DNA, the CDR3 is TGCAGTGCTAGTCAGTTAGCGGACTCCTACGAGCAGTACTTC.

The chain joins TRBV19 to TRBJ2-7, with TRBD1 matching over 9 bases. The CDR3 runs 14 residues. The V gene end was trimmed by 4 bases and the J gene end by 4 bases; junction bases not matched to a gene: 5. Germline CDR1 LNHDA, CDR2 SQIVND (reference sequence). The CDR3 region has the DNA TGTGCCAGTAGTACATCGGGACAGGGATACGAGCAGTACTTC. Its protein product is CASSTSGQGYEQYF.

The rearrangement links TRBV14 to TRBJ2-3, with 9 bases matching TRBD2. The junction had 4 bases not matched to a gene; V was cut back by 7 bases and J by 2 bases. There are 14 residues in the CDR3. From germline, CDR1 is SGHDN and CDR2 FVKESK. In DNA, the CDR3 is TGTGCCAGCACACTAGCGGGTTTCACAGATACGCAGTATTTT. This gives the protein CASTLAGFTDTQYF.

The chain has TRBV15 and TRBJ2-6; D is perhaps TRBD1 (5 bases). Per germline, CDR1 LNHNV and CDR2 YYDKDF (reference sequence). The CDR3 sequence is 16 residues long. V lost 1 base and J 2 bases, leaving 9 bases between the germline ends. The CDR3 reads CATSRVAGTGANVLTF. The CDR3 DNA reads as TGTGCCACCAGCAGAGTTGCAGGGACTGGGGCCAACGTCCTGACTTTC. The whole variable domain, remainder taken from reference TRBV15 and TRBJ2-6, is DAMVIQNPRYQVTQFGKPVTLSCSQTLNHNVMYWYQQKSSQAPKLLFHYYDKDFNNEADTPDNFQSRRPNTSFCFLDIRSPGLGDTAMYLCATSRVAGTGANVLTFGAGSRLTVL.

J is TRBJ1-2 and V is TRBV28; no definite D call. The CDR3 has 13 amino acids. Trimming left V 9 bases short and J 6 bases short, with 17 bases between. The germline CDR1 and CDR2 sequences are MDHEN and SYDVKM. As DNA, the CDR3 is TGTGCCAGTACCCCAACGATCGGTCATGGCTACACCTTC. Translating it yields CASTPTIGHGYTF.

CDR3 in amino acids: CASSLVQGDEKLFF. Written as DNA, the CDR3 is TGCGCCAGCAGCTTGGTACAGGGTGATGAAAAACTGTTTTTT. The genes are TRBV5-1 and TRBJ1-4; possible D gene TRBD1, 6 bases. In germline, CDR1 is SGHRS, CDR2 YFSETQ. The CDR3 length is 14 residues. V was clipped by 0 bases and J by 6 bases, with 9 bases between them.

This chain connects TRBV12-5 to TRBJ2-2; 8 nucleotides align to TRBD1. V shed 1 base, J shed 7 bases, and the junction held 2 bases outside the gene matches. The length of the CDR3 is 14 residues. Germline-derived CDR1 and CDR2 are LGHNT and FRNRAP. The DNA of the CDR3 is TGTGCTAGTGGTTTGGGACAGGGGTACGGGGAGCTGTTTTTT. This codes for CASGLGQGYGELFF.

This chain links TRBV27 with TRBJ1-6; 9 bases map to TRBD1. The CDR3 runs to 19 residues. With 0 bases clipped from V and 0 bases from J, the junction kept 6 bases outside the gene matches. Germline CDR1 MNHEY, CDR2 SMNVEV (reference sequence). The CDR3 sequence is CASSLSGTGRFSYNSPLHF. Here the CDR3 DNA reads TGTGCCAGCAGTTTATCTGGGACAGGGAGGTTCTCCTATAATTCACCCCTCCACTTT.

This clone was detected once. The gene calls are TRBV5-1 and TRBJ1-1; 10 nucleotides align to TRBD1. V lost 4 bases, J lost 8 bases, and 8 bases stayed unmatched. CDR3 length: 14 residues. Germline loops: CDR1 SGHRS, CDR2 YFSETQ. CDR3 residues: CASSLQTGGAEAFF. Here the CDR3 DNA reads TGCGCCAGCAGCCTTCAGACAGGGGGCGCGGAAGCTTTCTTT.